This passage covers 15 T cell receptor beta chains from one sample sequenced in a study of cytomegalovirus exposure and HLA in healthy donors. Amplification used 60 Vbeta primers and 13 Jbeta primers. Data came from immunoSEQ multiplex PCR; TCRdb stores just in-frame clones and leaves some out. The repertoire holds 150,000 to 170,000 clones, with approximately 80% as singletons. The sequenced material came from PBMCs. The receptors come from a man aged 30 to 45 in good health and CMV-seropositive.

The gene calls are TRBV18 and TRBJ1-3; D perhaps matches TRBD1 (6 bases). The CDR3 has 16 amino acids. The germline V and J ends were trimmed by 5 bases and 4 bases, with 18 bases remaining between them. The germline V gene encodes CDR1 KGHSH and CDR2 LQKENI. CDR3 sequence reads: CASSSSTGIAGNTIYF. In DNA, the CDR3 is TGTGCCAGCTCATCCTCAACAGGGATAGCCGGAAACACCATATATTTT. Combining the CDR3 with reference TRBV18 and TRBJ1-3 gives the whole variable domain NAGVMQNPRHLVRRRGQEARLRCSPMKGHSHVYWYRQLPEEGLKFMVYLQKENIIDESGMPKERFSAEFPKEGPSILRIQQVVRGDSAAYFCASSSSTGIAGNTIYFGEGSWLTVV.

The CDR3 coding sequence is TGTGCCAGCTCACGGATTATAGCGGGAGGAAATATGGGTGAGCAGTTCTTC. This codes for CASSRIIAGGNMGEQFF. This rearrangement joins TRBV18 to TRBJ2-1, with TRBD2 identical over 10 bases. This CDR3 has 17 residues. Germline assignment: CDR1 KGHSH and CDR2 LQKENI. V was pared by 4 bases and J by 9 bases, with 15 bases of the junction left unmatched. Using reference TRBV18 and TRBJ2-1 for the parts outside the CDR3, the full variable domain is NAGVMQNPRHLVRRRGQEARLRCSPMKGHSHVYWYRQLPEEGLKFMVYLQKENIIDESGMPKERFSAEFPKEGPSILRIQQVVRGDSAAYFCASSRIIAGGNMGEQFFGPGTRLTVL.

This clone has just one count. This sequence joins TRBV7-2 and TRBJ2-7; 8 bases line up with TRBD1. This CDR3 has 15 amino acids. Trimming cost V 1 base and J 3 bases; bases outside gene matches: 5. The germline CDR1 and CDR2 sequences are SGHTA and FQGNSA. The CDR3 DNA sequence: TGTGCCAGCAGCTTAGGACAGGGGATTCGCTACGAGCAGTACTTC. Protein sequence: CASSLGQGIRYEQYF.

The rearrangement links TRBV9 to TRBJ2-1; 8 nucleotides line up with TRBD1. The CDR3 totals 13 residues. V trimming: 4 bases; J trimming: 10 bases; junction bases outside the gene matches: 7. Germline V gene sequence: CDR1 SGDLS, CDR2 YYNGEE. CDR3 region: CASSLQGAREQFF. The CDR3 DNA reads as TGTGCCAGCAGCCTCCAGGGGGCTCGAGAGCAGTTCTTC.

V gene TRBV7-2 combines with J gene TRBJ1-1; the match to TRBD1 covers 9 bases. In germline, CDR1 is SGHTA, CDR2 FQGNSA. The trim removed 5 bases at V and 0 bases at J, leaving 4 bases unmatched. This CDR3 spans 15 amino acids. As DNA, the CDR3 is TGTGCCAGCAGCCCATGGGACAGGGTGAACACTGAAGCTTTCTTT. As protein: CASSPWDRVNTEAFF.

The chain is built from TRBV7-8 and TRBJ2-7; no clear D. CDR1 SGHVS and CDR2 FQNEAQ come from the germline V gene. Trimming pared 1 base from V and 5 bases from J, leaving 9 bases between. This CDR3 region has 13 residues. The CDR3 here is CASSLERYNEQYF. CDR3 nucleotides: TGTGCCAGCAGCTTAGAGAGGTACAACGAGCAGTACTTC.

The gene calls are TRBV27 and TRBJ2-5; D gene ambiguous. The J call may be faulty, since TRBJ2-7 better matches the DNA end. Germline V gene lookup returns CDR1 MNHEY and CDR2 SMNVEV (reference sequence). The CDR3 is made up of 13 amino acids. The CDR3: CASSLVRFHEQYF. The CDR3 coding sequence is TGTGCCAGCAGTTTAGTCAGGTTCCACGAGCAGTACTTC.

The chain couples TRBV19 to TRBJ2-1; TRBD2 is a possible D gene (6 bases). The CDR3 runs to 13 residues. The V gene's germline CDR1 is LNHDA and CDR2 SQIVND (reference sequence). Between the trimmed V and J ends, which lost 7 bases and 5 bases, there was a span of 12 bases. The CDR3 DNA is TGTGCCAGTATGCTAGCGAATAACAATGAGCAGTTCTTC. This translates into CASMLANNNEQFF.

The chain has TRBV28 and TRBJ2-3; 9 bases agree with TRBD2. The CDR3 extends over 19 amino acids. With V trimmed by 6 bases and J by 8 bases, 24 bases remained unmatched. Germline lookup yields CDR1 MDHEN and CDR2 SYDVKM. CDR3 sequence (DNA): TGTGCCAGCAGACCAGCCCTAACCAAAGCGGGAGGATTAGTTAGTACGCAGTATTTT. Translating it yields CASRPALTKAGGLVSTQYF.

DNA for the CDR3: TGTGCCAGAACCAACGCGGGAGGAGTGACAGATACGCAGTATTTT. Amino acids: CARTNAGGVTDTQYF. V usage is TRBV2 and J usage is TRBJ2-3, with 8 bases fitting TRBD2. CDR1 and CDR2 (germline): SNHLY, FYNNEI. The junction had 11 bases not matched to a gene; V was cut back by 9 bases and J by 3 bases. The CDR3 has 15 residues.

The V and J genes are TRBV5-1 and TRBJ2-5; D might be TRBD2 (7 bases). V lost 2 bases, J lost 5 bases, and 13 bases lay in between. The CDR3 contains 14 residues. Per germline, CDR1 SGHRS and CDR2 YFSETQ. CDR3 DNA sequence: TGCGCCAGCAGCTTCGGGGGGCGAGGGGAGACCCAGTACTTC. It is translated as CASSFGGRGETQYF.

The chain employs TRBV5-1 and TRBJ2-1; the match to TRBD2 covers 12 bases. Germline V gives CDR1 SGHRS, CDR2 YFSETQ. The trim removed 4 bases at V and 6 bases at J, leaving 11 bases unmatched. This CDR3 is 17 amino acids long. The CDR3 bases are TGCGCCAGCAGCCTAACAAGGACTAGCGGGATAGGCAATGAGCAGTTCTTC. Its translation: CASSLTRTSGIGNEQFF.

This chain links TRBV5-1 with TRBJ2-3, with 7 positions matching TRBD1. Germline CDR1 and CDR2: SGHRS and YFSETQ. The V segment lost 4 bases and the J segment 5 bases; nucleotides outside the gene matches: 4. CDR3 length equals 13 residues. The CDR3 protein is CASSTNRGDTQYF. DNA of the CDR3: TGCGCCAGCAGCACTAACAGGGGAGATACGCAGTATTTT.

The J gene is TRBJ1-1, the V gene TRBV28; D possibly corresponds to TRBD1 (6 bases). Germline CDR1 is MDHEN and CDR2 is SYDVKM. The CDR3 loop spans 15 amino acids. V was trimmed by 6 bases and J by 0 bases, leaving 14 bases between them. CDR3 in amino acids: CASRMQGPMNTEAFF. The CDR3 nucleotides read TGTGCCAGCAGAATGCAGGGGCCCATGAACACTGAAGCTTTCTTT.

The V and J genes are TRBV7-3 and TRBJ2-7; 8 bases agree with TRBD1. CDR3 length: 14 amino acids. V was pared by 4 bases and J by 3 bases, with 5 bases of the junction left unmatched. The germline gives CDR1 SGHTA, CDR2 FQGTGA. The CDR3 region has the DNA TGTGCCAGCAGCTCCGGGACAGGAAACTACGAGCAGTACTTC. This codes for CASSSGTGNYEQYF.